This T cell receptor (beta chain) was sequenced for a study of T cells in Graves' hyperthyroidism and ophthalmopathy. Study-wide background: Peripheral blood was drawn at first diagnosis, prior to all treatment. Findings of the study overall: Stable hyperthyroidism was told apart from ophthalmopathy by a model built on 13 V-J features.

RNA transcripts yielded amplified TCR beta CDR3 regions. Using the HTBI primer set, a first-round RT-PCR was run on the TCR CDR3. One entry per CDR3 protein results from TCRdb running MiXCR on the multiplex PCR reads. The sample records roughly 710,000 distinct CDR3 sequences, 35% being singletons. Germline CDR1 is DFQATT and CDR2 is SNEGSKA (reference sequence). The V segment lost 3 bases and the J segment 4 bases; nucleotides outside the gene matches: 12. CDR3 length: 15 residues. In making diagnoses, clinical symptoms, serum thyroxine and TRAb, thyroid ultrasound and orbital computed tomography were all used. Using 10 ml of fresh peripheral blood, PBMCs were prepared. To note about this clonotype: No antigen is known for it. This clone may be a read error of a much larger clone one base away.

The clonotype originates from a woman aged 40 to 49 with Graves' hyperthyroidism. This chain connects TRBV20-1 to TRBJ2-7; TRBD2 matches at 7 bases. The sequenced sample was blood. This CDR3 is CSARGVRDYCYEQYF. DNA of the CDR3: TGCAGTGCTAGGGGGGTCCGGGACTACTGTTACGAGCAGTACTTC.